These T cell receptor beta chains were read from a single sample in a study of radiation and T cells in renal cell carcinoma. Repertoires were generated with immunoSEQ multiplex PCR, while TCRdb's copy carries only in-frame clones and drops some. The sample has fewer than 80,000 clones; over 80% are singletons. This material consisted of blood, taken from a patient whose treatment included radiotherapy and nephrectomy. The receptors were gathered from an older woman with renal cell carcinoma. The CDR3 runs from the conserved cysteine through the conserved F or W. Each record gives: J gene, CDR3 length, V gene, CDR3 protein.

TRBJ2-7 | 16 | TRBV28 | CASSSRTSGPPYEQYF
TRBJ1-2 | 17 | TRBV9 | CASSVANHRTPNYGYTF
TRBJ2-5 | 15 | TRBV5-1 | CASSLWTGGQETQYF
TRBJ1-3 | 16 | TRBV5-1 | CASSLEGVLSGNTIYF
TRBJ2-3 | 15 | TRBV7-8 | CASSLVEGGADTQYF
TRBJ2-7 | 15 | TRBV6-5 | CASSWSAGGHNEQYF
TRBJ1-2 | 14 | TRBV5-4 | CASSLDTGSYGYTF
TRBJ2-7 | 14 | TRBV28 | CASSSPGQGYEQYF
TRBJ2-6 | 17 | TRBV11-1 | CASFGVGGQSGANVLTF
TRBJ1-5 | 15 | TRBV19 | CASSPSAFWDQPQHF